This T cell receptor (beta chain) was sequenced for a study of T cell responses to AZD1222 COVID-19 vaccine. This CDR3 region has 15 residues. CDR1 SGHRS and CDR2 YFSETQ come from the germline V gene. The junction had 2 bases not matched to a gene; V was cut back by 0 bases and J by 2 bases. Study-wide points: The donor group comprised mostly white British people and more females; the analysis possibly underestimated clonal diversity. All repertoire sampling was performed exclusively after the peak T cell response.

Generated by immunoSEQ multiplex PCR, the TCRdb table keeps only in-frame clones and is missing some. The profile shows approximately 150,000 clones, roughly nine tenths of them singletons. As regards this clone: Its specificity is unknown.

The source of this sequence is an adult in good health. The chain uses TRBV5-1 and TRBJ1-2; 9 nucleotides match TRBD1. The source material was peripheral blood, sampled on day 0 of AZD1222 vaccination. Written as DNA, the CDR3 is TGCGCCAGCAGCTTGGGACAGGGGGTCAACTATGGCTACACCTTC. Amino acids: CASSLGQGVNYGYTF.